These 10 T cell receptor beta chains originate from one sample sequenced in a study of blood T cell repertoires in COVID-19. The table came from immunoSEQ multiplex PCR; TCRdb's copy has only in-frame clones and leaves some out. The table has roughly 200,000 clones, 86% seen once. The sample was PBMCs or T cells enriched from blood (not recorded which). These receptors all stem from a woman aged 45-60 years in a cohort exposed to, infected with or recovered from COVID-19 (not recorded which).

The V gene is TRBV4-2, the J gene TRBJ1-6, with a weak D call TRBD1 (6 bases). From germline, CDR1 is LGHNA and CDR2 YNFKEQ. This CDR3 spans 19 amino acids. V was cut by 0 bases and J by 9 bases, with 24 bases left in between. In nucleotides, the CDR3 is TGTGCCAGCAGCCAAGATTTTCGGGGGGGCGCTTGGGGTGGTTCACCCCTCCACTTT. Its translation is CASSQDFRGGAWGGSPLHF.

The CDR3 reads CASSLVAHEQYF. CDR3 bases: TGTGCCAGCAGCTTGGTGGCTCACGAGCAGTACTTC. V and J are TRBV5-5 and TRBJ2-7; D not certain. Germline-derived CDR1 and CDR2 are SGHKS and YYEKEE (reference sequence). The CDR3 loop spans 12 amino acids. The V gene lost 0 bases and the J gene lost 5 bases, with 6 bases spanning the gap. Based on the CDR3 plus reference TRBV5-5 and TRBJ2-7, the full variable domain is DAGVTQSPTHLIKTRGQQVTLRCSPISGHKSVSWYQQVLGQGPQFIFQYYEKEERGRGNFPDRFSARQFPNYSSELNVNALLLGDSALYLCASSLVAHEQYFGPGTRLTVT.

This clone was observed a single time. V and J are TRBV2 and TRBJ2-7; 9 bases align to TRBD1. Germline loops: CDR1 SNHLY, CDR2 FYNNEI. The CDR3 covers 15 residues. The V segment lost 0 bases and the J segment 7 bases; nucleotides outside the gene matches: 7. CDR3 coding DNA: TGTGCCAGCAGTGAAGCGAGGACAGGGGTTGGGGAGCAGTACTTC. Translated, it gives CASSEARTGVGEQYF.

This clone was picked up one time. The chain joins TRBV6-5 to TRBJ2-5; a possible D gene is TRBD1 (5 bases). This CDR3 has 14 residues. Germline lookup yields CDR1 MNHEY and CDR2 SVGAGI. Trimming pared 7 bases from V and 4 bases from J, leaving 16 bases between. The CDR3 here is CASTLQRGRETQYF. CDR3 in DNA: TGTGCCAGCACCCTTCAAAGGGGTCGAGAGACCCAGTACTTC.

V usage is TRBV30 and J usage is TRBJ1-5, with D perhaps TRBD1 (5 bases). The germline gives CDR1 GTSNPN, CDR2 SVGIG (reference sequence). Trimming stripped 2 bases from V and 3 bases from J, with 8 bases between. The CDR3 spans 13 residues. CDR3 in amino acids: CAWSQDNNQPQHF. The DNA of the CDR3 is TGTGCCTGGAGTCAGGACAACAATCAGCCCCAGCATTTT. Full variable domain (remainder filled in from reference TRBV30 and TRBJ1-5): SQTIHQWPATLVQPVGSPLSLECTVEGTSNPNLYWYRQAAGRGLQLLFYSVGIGQISSEVPQNLSASRPQDRQFILSSKKLLLSDSGFYLCAWSQDNNQPQHFGDGTRLSIL.

The table lists this clone with a few counts. The CDR3 loop reads CASSGRGSSPLHF. CDR3 in DNA: TGCGCCAGCAGTGGAAGGGGCAGTTCACCCCTCCACTTT. The chain is built from TRBV10-1 and TRBJ1-6; the D gene is possibly TRBD1 (5 bases). Per the germline V gene, CDR1 is WNHNN and CDR2 is SYGVQD (reference sequence). This CDR3 has 13 residues. V lost 4 bases and J lost 9, with 10 bases in between.

This chain joins TRBV5-1 and TRBJ2-3; D is ambiguous. V was trimmed by 0 bases and J by 5 bases, leaving 10 bases between them. CDR3 length equals 14 residues. The germline CDR1 and CDR2 sequences are SGHRS and YFSETQ. The CDR3 sequence is CASSLGQRGDTQYF. As DNA, the CDR3 is TGCGCCAGCAGCTTGGGGCAGAGAGGAGATACGCAGTATTTT. The whole variable domain, filled in from reference TRBV5-1 and TRBJ2-3, reads KAGVTQTPRYLIKTRGQQVTLSCSPISGHRSVSWYQQTPGQGLQFLFEYFSETQRNKGNFPGRFSGRQFSNSRSEMNVSTLELGDSALYLCASSLGQRGDTQYFGPGTRLTVL.

The chain has TRBV27 and TRBJ2-1; tentatively, D is TRBD2 (6 bases). V was pared by 5 bases and J by 3 bases, with 8 bases between. The CDR3 extends over 13 amino acids. Germline assignment: CDR1 MNHEY and CDR2 SMNVEV (reference sequence). CDR3 in amino acids: CASSGGIYNEQFF. The CDR3 DNA is TGTGCCAGCAGTGGGGGGATCTACAATGAGCAGTTCTTC.

V and J are TRBV30 and TRBJ2-5, with 11 bases fitting TRBD2. Unmatched junction bases numbered 9, after V lost 2 bases and J lost 4 bases. Germline values: CDR1 GTSNPN, CDR2 SVGIG (reference sequence). The CDR3 contains 16 residues. The CDR3 spells CAWSLGTSGLGETQYF. The CDR3 DNA reads as TGTGCCTGGAGTTTGGGGACTAGCGGACTGGGAGAGACCCAGTACTTC.

The chain couples TRBV5-8 to TRBJ2-5, with TRBD2 matching over 9 bases. The CDR3 totals 18 residues. CDR1 and CDR2 (germline): SGHTS, YDEGEE. J was trimmed by 5 bases and V by 0 bases; bases with no gene match: 14. The CDR3 loop is CASSLVLASGAEMETQYF. The CDR3 nucleotides read TGTGCCAGCAGCTTGGTTTTGGCTAGCGGGGCTGAGATGGAGACCCAGTACTTC.